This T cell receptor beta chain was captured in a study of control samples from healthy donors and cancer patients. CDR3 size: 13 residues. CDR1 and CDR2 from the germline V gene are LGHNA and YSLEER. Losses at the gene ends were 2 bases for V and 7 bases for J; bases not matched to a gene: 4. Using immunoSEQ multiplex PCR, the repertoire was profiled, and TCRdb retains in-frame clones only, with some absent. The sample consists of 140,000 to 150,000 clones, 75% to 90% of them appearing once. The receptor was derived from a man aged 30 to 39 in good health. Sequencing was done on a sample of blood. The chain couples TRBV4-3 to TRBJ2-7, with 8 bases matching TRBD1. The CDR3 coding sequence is TGCGCCAGCAGCCAAAAGACAGGGGCGGAGCAGTACTTC. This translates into CASSQKTGAEQYF.